These 30 T cell receptor beta chains share one sample of origin, sequenced in a study of shared clonotypes between healthy human individuals. Measured with immunoSEQ multiplex PCR; TCRdb has only the in-frame clones, and not every one. This table has hundreds of thousands of clones, around 79% appearing once. The sequenced sample consisted of PBMCs. The receptors stem from a woman between 35 and 50 years old in good health. Some clones in this sample may be carry-over from other donors' samples.

The chain recombines TRBV28 with TRBJ1-1, with D possibly TRBD1 on 6 matching bases. Germline lookup yields CDR1 MDHEN and CDR2 SYDVKM. The CDR3 runs 13 residues. Trimming left V 8 bases short and J 0 bases short, with 10 bases between. The CDR3 region is CASAGVMNTEAFF. The CDR3 DNA is TGTGCCAGCGCAGGGGTAATGAACACTGAAGCTTTCTTT.

The chain employs TRBV19 and TRBJ2-3; D uncertain. The CDR3 sequence is 13 residues long. Trimming removed 11 bases at V and 0 bases at J, with 12 bases between. The germline gives CDR1 LNHDA, CDR2 SQIVND (reference sequence). The chain's CDR3 is CAVRAPSTDTQYF. DNA for the CDR3: TGTGCCGTGAGAGCGCCTAGCACAGATACGCAGTATTTT.

For this clone: At one end, the junction sequence differs from germline, possibly due to a read error. The V gene is TRBV28, the J gene TRBJ1-5, with D tentatively TRBD1 (5 bases). Germline V gene sequence: CDR1 MDHEN, CDR2 SYDVKM. The CDR3 sequence is 12 residues long. CDR3 DNA: TGTGCCAGCAGTCCCGACGACAGAGCCCATAATTTT. Translating it yields CASSPDDRAHNF.

A word on this clone: The sample has other DNA sequences that encode this CDR3 too. The V call is TRBV19, the J call TRBJ2-5; 8 nucleotides align to TRBD1. Germline V lookup: CDR1 LNHDA, CDR2 SQIVND (reference sequence). Trimming cost V 6 bases and J 5 bases; bases outside gene matches: 5. This CDR3 comprises 13 residues. The CDR3 bases are TGTGCCAGTAGCCCTGACAGGGGTGAGACCCAGTACTTC. This gives the protein CASSPDRGETQYF. Supplemented by reference TRBV19 and TRBJ2-5, the full variable domain reads DGGITQSPKYLFRKEGQNVTLSCEQNLNHDAMYWYRQDPGQGLRLIYYSQIVNDFQKGDIAEGYSVSREKKESFPLTVTSAQKNPTAFYLCASSPDRGETQYFGPGTRLLVL.

This clone was found once. The chain joins TRBV5-1 to TRBJ2-1; no clear D gene. Germline V lookup: CDR1 SGHRS, CDR2 YFSETQ. The CDR3 covers 16 residues. Trimming cost V 8 bases and J 0 bases, with 18 bases left between them. In DNA form, the CDR3 reads TGCGCCAGTACTGAAAGATGGACCAGCTCCTACAATGAGCAGTTCTTC. This codes for CASTERWTSSYNEQFF.

The CDR3 here is CASSQDVIAKNIQYF. Here the CDR3 DNA reads TGCGCCAGCAGCCAAGACGTCATAGCCAAAAACATTCAGTACTTC. This chain connects TRBV4-3 to TRBJ2-4; D is undetermined. This CDR3 has 15 residues. Trimming cost V 0 bases and J 0 bases, with 6 bases left between them. Germline values: CDR1 LGHNA, CDR2 YSLEER.

This chain uses TRBV2 with TRBJ1-4, with D uncertain. The CDR3 sequence is 12 residues long. V gave up 8 bases and J gave up 0 bases, with 4 bases separating them. Germline V gives CDR1 SNHLY, CDR2 FYNNEI. The CDR3 loop reads CASSATNEKLFF. DNA of the CDR3: TGTGCCAGCTCTGCAACTAATGAAAAACTGTTTTTT.

This chain joins TRBV7-2 and TRBJ2-5, with 9 nucleotides matching TRBD1. Per the germline V gene, CDR1 is SGHTA and CDR2 is FQGNSA. V lost 5 bases, J lost 2 bases, and 6 bases stayed unmatched. The CDR3 runs 15 residues. The CDR3 loop is CASSARTGEQETQYF. The CDR3 coding sequence is TGTGCCAGCAGCGCCCGGACAGGGGAGCAAGAGACCCAGTACTTC.

This clone has a handful of counts. The genes are TRBV5-1 and TRBJ1-3; D gene unclear. V was shortened by 1 base and J by 4 bases, with 9 bases between the two germline ends. Germline lookup yields CDR1 SGHRS and CDR2 YFSETQ. The CDR3 runs to 14 residues. The CDR3 region has the DNA TGCGCCAGCAGCTTGCAATTGGGCGGAAACACCATATATTTT. Translated: CASSLQLGGNTIYF. Using reference TRBV5-1 and TRBJ1-3 for the parts outside the CDR3, the full variable domain is KAGVTQTPRYLIKTRGQQVTLSCSPISGHRSVSWYQQTPGQGLQFLFEYFSETQRNKGNFPGRFSGRQFSNSRSEMNVSTLELGDSALYLCASSLQLGGNTIYFGEGSWLTVV.

The chain combines TRBV18 with TRBJ2-5; D unresolved. This CDR3 region has 14 residues. The V end lost 6 bases, the J end lost 2 bases, and 13 bases lay between the germline ends. From germline, CDR1 is KGHSH and CDR2 LQKENI. As DNA, the CDR3 is TGTGCCAGCTCCCCTCAGATCAGTCAAGAGACCCAGTACTTC. Translated: CASSPQISQETQYF.

This chain connects TRBV30 to TRBJ2-1; a possible D gene is TRBD2 (6 bases). The CDR3 covers 13 residues. Trimming removed 1 base at V and 8 bases at J, with 12 bases between. Germline loops: CDR1 GTSNPN, CDR2 SVGIG (reference sequence). CDR3 bases: TGTGCCTGGAGTGACGGGGGTTCGGATGAGCAGTTCTTC. Translation: CAWSDGGSDEQFF.

The chain uses TRBV2 and TRBJ2-7; TRBD2 matches 7 bases. There are 15 residues in the CDR3. With V trimmed by 8 bases and J by 2 bases, 12 bases remained unmatched. Per germline, CDR1 SNHLY and CDR2 FYNNEI. Written as DNA, the CDR3 is TGTGCCAGCCAAAACGGGAGGACCCAAACCTACGAGCAGTACTTC. Its translation: CASQNGRTQTYEQYF.

The chain has TRBV28 and TRBJ2-2; D not resolved. CDR1 MDHEN and CDR2 SYDVKM come from the germline V gene. The CDR3 runs to 15 residues. V lost 0 bases to trimming and J lost 1 base, with 6 bases between them. CDR3 nucleotides: TGTGCCAGCAGTTTATGGCAGCTGAACACCGGGGAGCTGTTTTTT. It encodes CASSLWQLNTGELFF.

CDR3: CASSVGGTSGETQYF. CDR3 sequence (DNA): TGTGCCAGCAGCGTCGGGGGGACTAGCGGCGAGACCCAGTACTTC. This sequence joins TRBV9 and TRBJ2-5; 11 bases align to TRBD2. CDR3 length: 15 residues. The V gene's germline CDR1 is SGDLS and CDR2 YYNGEE. Unmatched junction bases numbered 5, after V lost 2 bases and J lost 5 bases.

This chain joins TRBV30 and TRBJ2-3; possible D gene TRBD2, 5 bases. V lost 0 bases to trimming and J lost 2 bases, with 6 bases between them. This CDR3 spans 13 amino acids. The germline CDR1 and CDR2 sequences are GTSNPN and SVGIG (reference sequence). The CDR3 sequence: CAWSVGATDTQYF. CDR3 in DNA: TGTGCCTGGAGTGTGGGAGCCACAGATACGCAGTATTTT.

The rearrangement uses TRBV5-1 and TRBJ2-1, with D hard to call. Trimming cost V 4 bases and J 7 bases, with 12 bases left between them. The CDR3 loop spans 13 amino acids. From germline, CDR1 is SGHRS and CDR2 YFSETQ. CDR3 DNA: TGCGCCAGCAGCACCGCGCCATCTAATGAGCAGTTCTTC. Its translation: CASSTAPSNEQFF.

Details on this clone: The same CDR3 arises from other DNA sequences in this sample as well. The J gene is TRBJ2-7, the V gene TRBV6-1, with 12 bases lining up with TRBD2. CDR1 is MNHNS, CDR2 SASEGT, per germline. This CDR3 has 15 residues. Trimming removed 2 bases from V and 4 bases from J; junction bases left unmatched: 3. CDR3 nucleotides: TGTGCCAGCAGTGAATCGACTAGCGGGAGTTACGAGCAGTACTTC. It yields the protein CASSESTSGSYEQYF.

The chain joins TRBV7-8 to TRBJ1-1; no clear D. CDR1 is SGHVS and CDR2 is FQNEAQ in the germline V gene. V lost 7 bases and J lost 3, with 15 bases in between. The CDR3 extends over 14 amino acids. CDR3 amino acids: CASTEEGWDTEAFF. CDR3 nucleotide sequence: TGTGCCAGCACCGAAGAGGGCTGGGACACTGAAGCTTTCTTT.

The chain carries TRBV18 and TRBJ2-3, with D perhaps TRBD2 (5 bases). The CDR3 has 18 residues. V gave up 2 bases and J gave up 1 base, with 19 bases separating them. Germline-derived CDR1 and CDR2 are KGHSH and LQKENI. CDR3 nucleotide sequence: TGTGCCAGCTCACCAAACGGGGTTAGCCTTAAGGGCACAGATACGCAGTATTTT. It translates to CASSPNGVSLKGTDTQYF. Full variable domain (rest looked up from reference TRBV18 and TRBJ2-3): NAGVMQNPRHLVRRRGQEARLRCSPMKGHSHVYWYRQLPEEGLKFMVYLQKENIIDESGMPKERFSAEFPKEGPSILRIQQVVRGDSAAYFCASSPNGVSLKGTDTQYFGPGTRLTVL.

The J gene is TRBJ1-5, the V gene TRBV5-1; a possible D gene is TRBD1 (5 bases). V lost 1 base and J 1 base, leaving 6 bases between the germline ends. Germline V gene data show CDR1 as SGHRS and CDR2 as YFSETQ. The CDR3 consists of 14 residues. In nucleotides, the CDR3 is TGCGCCAGCAGCTTGCGACAGAGCAATCAGCCCCAGCATTTT. It specifies CASSLRQSNQPQHF.

Concerning this clone: Other DNA sequences from this sample encode an identical CDR3 as well. The V and J genes are TRBV4-2 and TRBJ1-3; the D gene is possibly TRBD1 (6 bases). The V gene lost 0 bases and the J gene lost 4 bases, with 10 bases spanning the gap. Germline V lookup: CDR1 LGHNA, CDR2 YNFKEQ. CDR3 length: 15 residues. DNA for the CDR3: TGTGCCAGCAGCCAAGATAGGGGGGCCGGAAACACCATATATTTT. Residues: CASSQDRGAGNTIYF.

The rearrangement joins TRBV2 to TRBJ2-5; the D is unclear. CDR3 length equals 15 residues. The germline CDR1 and CDR2 sequences are SNHLY and FYNNEI. V was shortened by 8 bases and J by 1 base, with 17 bases between the two germline ends. The CDR3 DNA reads as TGTGCCAGCGCCCGGCAGGCGGTATTCCAAGAGACCCAGTACTTC. Protein product: CASARQAVFQETQYF.

V usage is TRBV7-9 and J usage is TRBJ2-1, with 11 positions matching TRBD2. The V gene end was trimmed by 3 bases and the J gene end by 6 bases; junction bases not matched to a gene: 4. CDR1 is SEHNR, CDR2 FQNEAQ, per germline (reference sequence). The CDR3 loop spans 15 amino acids. The CDR3 protein is CASSLRLAGPNEQFF. The CDR3 nucleotides read TGTGCCAGCAGCTTGAGACTAGCGGGACCCAATGAGCAGTTCTTC.

The rearrangement links TRBV7-2 to TRBJ2-7; 7 bases agree with TRBD1. This CDR3 has 17 residues. J lost 0 bases, V lost 5 bases, and 13 bases had no gene match. Germline V CDR1 and CDR2: SGHTA, FQGNSA. The CDR3 spells CASSLPLRGPTSYEQYF. The CDR3 DNA sequence: TGTGCCAGCAGCCTACCCTTGAGGGGGCCCACCTCCTACGAGCAGTACTTC.

This clone was counted a single time. This sequence joins TRBV18 and TRBJ2-3, with D possibly being TRBD2 (6 bases). The CDR3 has 17 residues. Germline V gene sequence: CDR1 KGHSH, CDR2 LQKENI. Trimming cost V 3 bases and J 2 bases, with 18 bases left between them. This CDR3 reads CASSPLLSGHNTDTQYF. The CDR3 region has the DNA TGTGCCAGCTCACCCCTCCTGAGCGGGCATAACACAGATACGCAGTATTTT.

The V gene is TRBV4-1, the J gene TRBJ2-7; 7 bases are a match to TRBD2. Germline lookup yields CDR1 MGHRA and CDR2 YSYEKL. The CDR3 contains 17 residues. Trimming cost V 0 bases and J 1 base; bases outside gene matches: 9. CDR3 residues: CASSQDRSASGSYEQYF. DNA for the CDR3: TGCGCCAGCAGCCAAGACCGCTCGGCTAGCGGTTCCTACGAGCAGTACTTC.

This chain joins TRBV19 and TRBJ2-7; 8 bases fit TRBD2. The V and J ends lost 10 bases and 2 bases, in that order; junction bases with no gene match: 7. Germline CDR1 LNHDA, CDR2 SQIVND (reference sequence). CDR3 length: 13 amino acids. The CDR3: CANSGLGAYEQYF. The CDR3 nucleotides read TGTGCCAATTCGGGACTAGGGGCCTACGAGCAGTACTTC.

V gene TRBV18 combines with J gene TRBJ2-7, with D possibly matching TRBD2 (6 bases). The length of the CDR3 is 15 residues. Trimming removed 1 base from V and 5 bases from J, with 15 bases in between. The germline V gene has CDR1 KGHSH and CDR2 LQKENI. The CDR3 nucleotides are TGTGCCAGCTCACCACAGGACTATCCCTTCGACGAGCAGTACTTC. It yields the protein CASSPQDYPFDEQYF.

A remark on this clone: An end of the junction does not agree with germline; a read error may underlie this. V usage is TRBV7-7 and J usage is TRBJ2-1; D gene ambiguous. The CDR3 is made up of 13 amino acids. Germline V gene data show CDR1 as SSHAT and CDR2 as FNYEAQ (reference sequence). The CDR3 coding sequence is TGTGCTAGCAGCTTAGGGTCAGGCAATGAGCAGTTCTTC. Translated, it gives CASSLGSGNEQFF.

This rearrangement joins TRBV15 to TRBJ2-5; possible D gene TRBD1, 6 bases. Deletions cut 0 bases from V and 4 bases from J, with 9 bases between. Germline lookup yields CDR1 LNHNV and CDR2 YYDKDF (reference sequence). The CDR3 spans 14 residues. In nucleotides, the CDR3 is TGTGCCACCAGCAGAGAGGAACAGGGAGAGACCCAGTACTTC. Protein: CATSREEQGETQYF.